These 23 T cell receptor beta chains share one sample of origin, sequenced in a study of identical twins. Via MiXCR, TCRdb re-called the 5' RACE reads, giving one row per CDR3 protein. The table includes about 220,000 distinct CDR3 sequences, around 7.6% detected once. This same sample was also part of a study on yellow fever vaccine responses in identical twins.

Source material: CD8+ T cells sorted from blood. The receptors come from a woman between 18 and 29 years old in good health.

This clonotype was detected ten times or more. The rearrangement uses TRBV5-1 and TRBJ1-2; the match to TRBD1 covers 8 bases. The CDR3 runs 15 residues. V gave up 1 base and J gave up 6 bases; unmatched junction bases: 8. Germline V gene data show CDR1 as SGHRS and CDR2 as YFSETQ. CDR3 amino acids: CASSLKPGGSDGYTF. Here the CDR3 DNA reads TGCGCCAGCAGCTTGAAGCCAGGGGGCTCGGATGGCTACACCTTC.

This chain connects TRBV12-3 or TRBV12-4 to TRBJ2-1; 7 nucleotides agree with TRBD2. This CDR3 spans 13 amino acids. V was clipped by 7 bases and J by 9 bases; unmatched bases: 9. The CDR3 nucleotides read TGTGCCAGCACCTTGGGGGGGTATGGTGAGCAGTTCTTC. It yields the protein CASTLGGYGEQFF.

This clonotype was seen many times. This chain joins TRBV6-1 and TRBJ2-3; 8 bases map to TRBD1. The CDR3 is 14 amino acids. CDR1 is MNHNS, CDR2 SASEGT, per germline. The ends lost 6 bases at V and 6 bases at J; junction bases unmatched: 8. This CDR3 is CASRPKTGADTQYF. The CDR3 DNA reads TGTGCCAGCAGACCAAAGACAGGGGCGGATACGCAGTATTTT.

This clonotype was detected only a few times. The gene calls are TRBV7-8 and TRBJ1-1; no definite D call. This CDR3 is built from 16 residues. CDR1 is SGHVS and CDR2 is FQNEAQ in the germline V gene. Trimming left V 0 bases short and J 0 bases short, with 11 bases between. The CDR3, as DNA: TGTGCCAGCAGCTTAGCTGGCAGCTATATGAACACTGAAGCTTTCTTT. Protein product: CASSLAGSYMNTEAFF.

There are many counts of this clonotype. This chain uses TRBV6-5 with TRBJ2-3; a possible D gene is TRBD2 (6 bases). Per the germline V gene, CDR1 is MNHEY and CDR2 is SVGAGI. Trimming stripped 3 bases from V and 4 bases from J, with 11 bases between. The CDR3 sequence is 14 residues long. CDR3 in DNA: TGTGCCAGCAGTTATCGCAGGGAGGCAGATACGCAGTATTTT. Translating gives CASSYRREADTQYF.

There are many counts of this clonotype. This chain uses TRBV5-1 with TRBJ2-1; TRBD2 matches 7 bases. CDR1 is SGHRS and CDR2 is YFSETQ in the germline V gene. The CDR3 extends over 16 amino acids. V shed 4 bases and J 0 bases; nucleotides not matched to a gene: 7. CDR3 region: CASSTGLGASYNEQFF. The CDR3 DNA is TGCGCCAGCAGCACCGGACTAGGGGCCTCCTACAATGAGCAGTTCTTC.

V usage is TRBV6-2 or TRBV6-3 and J usage is TRBJ2-2; D gene unclear. Germline V CDR1 and CDR2: MNHEY, SVGEGT. This CDR3 comprises 12 residues. V was trimmed by 8 bases and J by 0 bases, leaving 4 bases between them. CDR3 protein: CASGANTGELFF. As DNA, the CDR3 is TGTGCCAGCGGAGCGAACACCGGGGAGCTGTTTTTT.

This clonotype was observed a handful of times. This chain links TRBV6-6 with TRBJ2-1; D possibly matches TRBD1 or TRBD2 (6 bases each). V dropped 10 bases and J dropped 1 base, with 11 bases sitting between them. CDR3 length: 13 residues. CDR1 is MNHNY, CDR2 SVGAGI, per germline (reference sequence). CDR3: CAIQGGSYNEQFF. The CDR3 DNA is TGTGCCATCCAAGGGGGGTCCTACAATGAGCAGTTCTTC.

In its sample, this clonotype was seen many times. The V gene is TRBV29-1, the J gene TRBJ1-2; 8 bases map to TRBD1. Germline trimming cut 6 bases from V and 4 bases from J; bases unmatched to any gene: 7. CDR3 size: 13 residues. Germline V gene sequence: CDR1 SQVTM, CDR2 ANQGSEA. Here the CDR3 DNA reads TGCAGCGTCCCGGACAGGGCGGTCTATGGCTACACCTTC. Translation: CSVPDRAVYGYTF.

This clonotype was seen ten or more times. The chain joins TRBV14 to TRBJ2-1; 9 nucleotides match TRBD1. The CDR3 is 15 amino acids. Germline V lookup: CDR1 SGHDN, CDR2 FVKESK. The V segment lost 4 bases and the J segment 7 bases; nucleotides outside the gene matches: 8. As DNA, the CDR3 is TGTGCCAGCAGCCCGGGACAGGGTAGGGGTAATGAGCAGTTCTTC. Protein: CASSPGQGRGNEQFF.

The V gene is TRBV11-2, the J gene TRBJ2-7; D may be TRBD1 or TRBD2 (5 bases each). Trimming shortened V by 8 bases and J by 0 bases, and 14 bases separated the two germline ends. The CDR3 consists of 14 residues. Germline CDR1 SGHAT, CDR2 FQNNGV. The CDR3 coding sequence is TGTGCCAGCCTTGGGGCAGGGAGCTCCTACGAGCAGTACTTC. Translating gives CASLGAGSSYEQYF.

The chain combines TRBV2 with TRBJ2-2; 10 nucleotides match TRBD2. Losses at the gene ends were 10 bases for V and 4 bases for J; bases not matched to a gene: 12. The CDR3 has 16 amino acids. Germline lookup yields CDR1 SNHLY and CDR2 FYNNEI. The CDR3 DNA reads TGTGCCACCTACAAGGAGCGGGGGGGTGGCACCGGGGAGCTGTTTTTT. Its protein product is CATYKERGGGTGELFF.

J is TRBJ2-1 and V is TRBV7-9; D remains ambiguous. V dropped 3 bases and J dropped 7 bases, with 16 bases sitting between them. CDR3 length: 15 amino acids. CDR1 and CDR2 from the germline V gene are SEHNR and FQNEAQ (reference sequence). For the CDR3, the DNA is TGTGCCAGCAGCTTTCCTGCGGAGTTCCAGAATGAGCAGTTCTTC. It specifies CASSFPAEFQNEQFF. The full variable domain, rest sourced from reference TRBV7-9 and TRBJ2-1, is DTGVSQNPRHKITKRGQNVTFRCDPISEHNRLYWYRQTLGQGPEFLTYFQNEAQLEKSRLLSDRFSAERPKGSFSTLEIQRTEQGDSAMYLCASSFPAEFQNEQFFGPGTRLTVL.

This clonotype was recorded many times. The CDR3 coding sequence is TGCGCCAGCAGTTCGGGACAATACTACGAGCAGTACTTC. Translation gives CASSSGQYYEQYF. The V gene is TRBV5-1, the J gene TRBJ2-7; D perhaps matches TRBD1 (6 bases). CDR1 and CDR2 from the germline V gene are SGHRS and YFSETQ. The CDR3 contains 13 residues. Trimming removed 5 bases at V and 3 bases at J, with 12 bases between.

This clonotype occurred many times. This chain joins TRBV11-2 and TRBJ2-5; 11 bases agree with TRBD1. Germline V lookup: CDR1 SGHAT, CDR2 FQNNGV. Trimming took 1 base from V and 9 from J; bases not matched to a gene: 4. The CDR3 totals 14 residues. The CDR3 nucleotides read TGTGCCAGCAGCTTAGTAGGGACAGGGGGTTCCCAGTACTTC. This encodes CASSLVGTGGSQYF.

The sample holds a few counts of this clonotype. The chain joins TRBV21-1 to TRBJ2-5. TRBV21-1 is labeled a pseudogene. CDR3 length: 13 amino acids. The CDR3 DNA reads TGTGCCAGCAGCAGTAGAGTACAAGAGACCCAGTACTTC. This gives the protein CASSSRVQETQYF.

This clonotype has a count of ten or more. The DNA of the CDR3 is TGTGCCAGCAGTTTAGGCATAATCGCGCGGGGGGGCCAAGAGACCCAGTACTTC. Protein sequence: CASSLGIIARGGQETQYF. This rearrangement joins TRBV28 to TRBJ2-5; the match to TRBD2 covers 9 bases. The CDR3 runs 18 residues. J lost 1 base, V lost 2 bases, and 11 bases had no gene match. CDR1 is MDHEN, CDR2 SYDVKM, per germline. Full variable domain (outside the CDR3, taken from reference TRBV28 and TRBJ2-5): DVKVTQSSRYLVKRTGEKVFLECVQDMDHENMFWYRQDPGLGLRLIYFSYDVKMKEKGDIPEGYSVSREKKERFSLILESASTNQTSMYLCASSLGIIARGGQETQYFGPGTRLLVL.

This clonotype was observed a few times. This chain connects TRBV2 to TRBJ2-1, with D possibly matching TRBD1 (5 bases). V lost 0 bases and J lost 4, with 13 bases in between. Germline loops: CDR1 SNHLY, CDR2 FYNNEI. The CDR3 length is 16 residues. The CDR3 protein is CASSEAKGPPYNEQFF. CDR3 in DNA: TGTGCCAGCAGTGAAGCGAAGGGGCCGCCTTACAATGAGCAGTTCTTC.

This clonotype was counted a few times. The V call is TRBV6-1, the J call TRBJ2-2; 7 bases fit TRBD2. The CDR3 is 15 amino acids. Germline CDR1 reads MNHNS; CDR2 reads SASEGT. The V gene end was trimmed by 6 bases and the J gene end by 8 bases; junction bases not matched to a gene: 12. CDR3 bases: TGTGCCAGCAGCATCGGGACTAACCCCGGGGGGGAGCTGTTTTTT. Protein sequence: CASSIGTNPGGELFF.

This clonotype came up many times. The chain has TRBV29-1 and TRBJ1-2; 7 nucleotides align to TRBD1. Germline values: CDR1 SQVTM, CDR2 ANQGSEA. The CDR3 length is 12 residues. The V segment lost 0 bases and the J segment 5 bases; nucleotides outside the gene matches: 0. Here the CDR3 reads CSVEDRGYGYTF. The DNA for the CDR3 is TGCAGCGTTGAAGACAGGGGGTATGGCTACACCTTC.

This clonotype was seen ten or more times. The chain uses TRBV11-2 and TRBJ2-2, with TRBD2 identical over 8 bases. The V and J ends lost 7 bases and 2 bases, in that order; junction bases with no gene match: 15. The germline V gene encodes CDR1 SGHAT and CDR2 FQNNGV. This CDR3 region has 18 residues. DNA for the CDR3: TGTGCCAGCACCCCGCGGCGGGGGGTCCCTATCAACACCGGGGAGCTGTTTTTT. Protein product: CASTPRRGVPINTGELFF. Full variable domain (outside the CDR3, taken from reference TRBV11-2 and TRBJ2-2): EAGVAQSPRYKIIEKRQSVAFWCNPISGHATLYWYQQILGQGPKLLIQFQNNGVVDDSQLPKDRFSAERLKGVDSTLKIQPAKLEDSAVYLCASTPRRGVPINTGELFFGEGSRLTVL.

This clonotype was detected many times. This chain links TRBV28 with TRBJ2-2, with TRBD1 matching 9 bases. This CDR3 region has 15 residues. Germline values: CDR1 MDHEN, CDR2 SYDVKM. The ends lost 6 bases at V and 2 bases at J; junction bases unmatched: 4. CDR3 loop: CASRPGQGNTGELFF. In DNA form, the CDR3 reads TGTGCCAGCAGACCGGGACAGGGCAACACCGGGGAGCTGTTTTTT. Combining the CDR3 with reference TRBV28 and TRBJ2-2 gives the whole variable domain DVKVTQSSRYLVKRTGEKVFLECVQDMDHENMFWYRQDPGLGLRLIYFSYDVKMKEKGDIPEGYSVSREKKERFSLILESASTNQTSMYLCASRPGQGNTGELFFGEGSRLTVL.

J is TRBJ2-2 and V is TRBV6-1; TRBD2 aligns across 7 bases. The germline gives CDR1 MNHNS, CDR2 SASEGT. Trimming took 4 bases from V and 0 from J; bases not matched to a gene: 5. The length of the CDR3 is 16 residues. This chain's CDR3 is CASSVRTSPNTGELFF. The CDR3 DNA is TGTGCCAGCAGTGTGCGGACTAGTCCGAACACCGGGGAGCTGTTTTTT.